The T cell receptor (beta chain) described here comes from a study of technical replicates of blood from several donors. Sequencing used immunoSEQ multiplex PCR; TCRdb keeps in-frame clones, though not all of them. Among under 100,000 clones listed, approximately 86% were seen once. The CDR3 is made up of 14 amino acids. V lost 2 bases and J 2 bases, leaving 6 bases between the germline ends. Germline V lookup: CDR1 KGHSH, CDR2 LQKENI. The sequencing sample was made of PBMCs. The rearrangement links TRBV18 to TRBJ1-4, with D unresolved. The sequence was collected from a human donor in good health. Some clones in this sample may be carry-over from other donors' samples. The CDR3, as DNA: TGTGCCAGCTCACCAGGGCCGACTAATGAAAAACTGTTTTTT. It specifies CASSPGPTNEKLFF.